The next 21 T cell receptor beta chains were all read from a single sample in a study of shared clonotypes between healthy human individuals. Produced via immunoSEQ multiplex PCR; TCRdb's table is partial and in-frame only. The profile shows just over 2,000,000 clones, 85% to 95% of them singletons. What was sequenced was naive CD4+ T cells sorted from blood. Subset specified: CD45RA+ positively selected. Every receptor here comes from a man between 18 and 35 years old in good health.

The chain links TRBV6-5 to TRBJ2-7, with 8 bases identical to TRBD1. The CDR3 length is 15 residues. CDR1 and CDR2 (germline): MNHEY, SVGAGI. Trimming cost V 4 bases and J 5 bases; bases outside gene matches: 10. In DNA form, the CDR3 reads TGTGCCAGCAGTTTAACAGGGGGTAGAGTCCACGAGCAGTACTTC. Residues: CASSLTGGRVHEQYF.

The chain combines TRBV4-1 with TRBJ1-6; D is unresolved. The germline gives CDR1 MGHRA, CDR2 YSYEKL. This CDR3 comprises 16 residues. Trimming left V 3 bases short and J 8 bases short, with 17 bases between. CDR3 sequence reads: CASSHLRGPLDSPLHF. For the CDR3, the DNA is TGCGCCAGCAGCCACCTCCGGGGTCCACTGGATTCACCCCTCCACTTT.

The chain is built from TRBV28 and TRBJ2-7, with 7 bases lining up with TRBD2. V was clipped by 7 bases and J by 2 bases; unmatched bases: 11. CDR1 MDHEN and CDR2 SYDVKM come from the germline V gene. The CDR3 extends over 15 amino acids. In DNA, the CDR3 is TGTGCCAGCAACAGCTTTGCGGGGGATCCCTACGAGCAGTACTTC. Translating it yields CASNSFAGDPYEQYF.

In the case of this clone: This CDR3 is also generated by other DNA sequences in the sample. The chain is built from TRBV7-9 and TRBJ2-5; possibly TRBD2 for D (5 bases). CDR3 length: 15 amino acids. Between the trimmed V and J ends, which lost 0 bases and 2 bases, there was a span of 10 bases. CDR1 is SEHNR and CDR2 is FQNEAQ in the germline V gene (reference sequence). The CDR3 DNA reads as TGTGCCAGCAGCTTAGCGCTATGGGAGCAAGAGACCCAGTACTTC. Translation gives CASSLALWEQETQYF.

Concerning this clone itself: Other DNA sequences within the sample encode an identical CDR3. The chain employs TRBV30 and TRBJ2-2; D is unclear. Germline V gives CDR1 GTSNPN, CDR2 SVGIG (reference sequence). The V gene lost 0 bases and the J gene lost 3 bases, with 5 bases spanning the gap. The CDR3 spans 13 residues. The CDR3: CAWSVRHTGELFF. Here the CDR3 DNA reads TGTGCCTGGAGTGTACGTCACACCGGGGAGCTGTTTTTT.

In nucleotides, the CDR3 is TGTGCCAGCAGTTTATGGGACCAAGCTGGTGGCTACACCTTC. This sequence encodes CASSLWDQAGGYTF. This rearrangement joins TRBV28 to TRBJ1-2; D remains ambiguous. CDR1 is MDHEN, CDR2 SYDVKM, per germline. Trimming took off 0 bases at V and 7 bases at J, with 12 bases between the two ends. The CDR3 sequence is 14 residues long.

This clone was counted only a few times. This rearrangement joins TRBV7-9 to TRBJ2-5; the D call may be TRBD1 or TRBD2 (6 bases each). Per the germline V gene, CDR1 is SEHNR and CDR2 is FQNEAQ (reference sequence). V lost 4 bases and J lost 5, with 14 bases in between. The CDR3 totals 14 residues. CDR3 loop: CASSSLGGRETQYF. CDR3 DNA: TGTGCCAGCAGCTCCCTAGGGGGGCGGGAGACCCAGTACTTC.

The chain uses TRBV30 and TRBJ2-7, with a tentative D call TRBD1 (6 bases). Germline V gene data show CDR1 as GTSNPN and CDR2 as SVGIG (reference sequence). CDR3 length: 15 amino acids. The V end lost 0 bases, the J end lost 0 bases, and 12 bases lay between the germline ends. CDR3 DNA sequence: TGTGCCTGGAGTGTCCAGACAGGTGGCTCCTACGAGCAGTACTTC. Protein: CAWSVQTGGSYEQYF.

This clone occurred once. The J gene is TRBJ1-2, the V gene TRBV6-5; no definite D call. Germline loops: CDR1 MNHEY, CDR2 SVGAGI. The germline V and J ends were trimmed by 2 bases and 13 bases, with 11 bases remaining between them. The CDR3 has 11 residues. DNA for the CDR3: TGTGCCAGCAGTTACCTGGGGTTCTTCACCTTC. Translating it yields CASSYLGFFTF.

The J gene is TRBJ2-2, the V gene TRBV9; no definite D call. Germline-derived CDR1 and CDR2 are SGDLS and YYNGEE. V was shortened by 0 bases and J by 1 base, with 13 bases between the two germline ends. The CDR3 has 17 amino acids. Here the CDR3 reads CASSVGSLLQNTGELFF. DNA of the CDR3: TGTGCCAGCAGCGTAGGATCCCTACTACAGAACACCGGGGAGCTGTTTTTT.

V gene TRBV30 combines with J gene TRBJ2-2; 10 bases are shared with TRBD1. This CDR3 is 15 amino acids long. The germline V gene encodes CDR1 GTSNPN and CDR2 SVGIG (reference sequence). V lost 2 bases to trimming and J lost 6 bases; unmatched junction nucleotides: 6. Here the CDR3 reads CAWSLGQGHAGELFF. CDR3 bases: TGTGCCTGGAGTCTGGGACAGGGGCATGCCGGGGAGCTGTTTTTT. Supplemented by reference TRBV30 and TRBJ2-2, the full variable domain reads SQTIHQWPATLVQPVGSPLSLECTVEGTSNPNLYWYRQAAGRGLQLLFYSVGIGQISSEVPQNLSASRPQDRQFILSSKKLLLSDSGFYLCAWSLGQGHAGELFFGEGSRLTVL.

The V gene is TRBV5-1, the J gene TRBJ1-2, with D possibly being TRBD1 (6 bases). Germline V gene lookup returns CDR1 SGHRS and CDR2 YFSETQ. The germline V and J ends were trimmed by 3 bases and 4 bases, with 13 bases remaining between them. The CDR3 extends over 14 amino acids. The CDR3 reads CASSSGARGYGYTF. CDR3 nucleotides: TGCGCCAGCAGCTCGGGGGCGAGAGGCTATGGCTACACCTTC.

The V gene is TRBV5-4, the J gene TRBJ2-1, with D perhaps assigned TRBD1 or TRBD2 (7 bases each). CDR3 length: 14 amino acids. Germline values: CDR1 SGHNT, CDR2 YYREEE (reference sequence). V lost 0 bases and J 7 bases, leaving 11 bases between the germline ends. The CDR3 loop is CASSLGRGGNEQFF. The CDR3 DNA follows: TGTGCCAGCAGCTTGGGCAGGGGGGGAAATGAGCAGTTCTTC. The full variable domain, completed using reference TRBV5-4 and TRBJ2-1, is ETGVTQSPTHLIKTRGQQVTLRCSSQSGHNTVSWYQQALGQGPQFIFQYYREEENGRGNFPPRFSGLQFPNYSSELNVNALELDDSALYLCASSLGRGGNEQFFGPGTRLTVL.

V usage is TRBV5-1 and J usage is TRBJ2-3; maybe TRBD1 (5 bases). The CDR3 contains 14 residues. Germline V CDR1 and CDR2: SGHRS, YFSETQ. V shed 2 bases and J shed 4 bases, with 11 bases lying between them. As DNA, the CDR3 is TGCGCCAGCAGCTTACAGGATCGGGCAGATACGCAGTATTTT. This translates into CASSLQDRADTQYF.

The V call is TRBV6-1, the J call TRBJ1-1; the D gene is possibly TRBD1 (5 bases). V lost 4 bases and J 3 bases, leaving 9 bases between the germline ends. Per germline, CDR1 MNHNS and CDR2 SASEGT. There are 13 residues in the CDR3. In DNA form, the CDR3 reads TGTGCCAGCAGTGGAGCAGGGTACACTGAAGCTTTCTTT. The encoded protein is CASSGAGYTEAFF.

The chain links TRBV28 to TRBJ1-1, with TRBD1 identical over 11 bases. This CDR3 spans 16 amino acids. J was trimmed by 0 bases and V by 6 bases; bases with no gene match: 6. Per the germline V gene, CDR1 is MDHEN and CDR2 is SYDVKM. The CDR3 is CASRRTGGPLNTEAFF. CDR3 coding DNA: TGTGCCAGCAGACGGACAGGGGGCCCCTTGAACACTGAAGCTTTCTTT.

The genes are TRBV4-1 and TRBJ2-1; a possible D gene is TRBD1 (6 bases). With 1 base removed from V and 0 bases from J, the gap between germline ends came to 10 bases. CDR1 is MGHRA, CDR2 YSYEKL, per germline. This CDR3 spans 16 amino acids. CDR3: CASSQATGNSYNEQFF. CDR3 coding DNA: TGCGCCAGCAGCCAAGCCACAGGGAACTCCTACAATGAGCAGTTCTTC.

As for this clone: Other nucleotide sequences from this sample produce the same CDR3. This chain uses TRBV15 with TRBJ1-5; D remains ambiguous. Trimming stripped 0 bases from V and 2 bases from J, with 2 bases between. This CDR3 is 13 amino acids long. CDR1 is LNHNV and CDR2 is YYDKDF in the germline V gene (reference sequence). This CDR3 is CATSREGNQPQHF. In DNA form, the CDR3 reads TGTGCCACCAGCAGAGAAGGCAATCAGCCCCAGCATTTT.

The J gene is TRBJ1-4, the V gene TRBV7-9; 7 bases align to TRBD1. V gave up 6 bases and J gave up 5 bases; unmatched junction bases: 12. CDR1 and CDR2 from the germline V gene are SEHNR and FQNEAQ (reference sequence). This CDR3 has 16 amino acids. This chain's CDR3 is CASSYPQGVGNEKLFF. The CDR3 bases are TGTGCCAGCAGTTACCCTCAGGGGGTGGGGAATGAAAAACTGTTTTTT.

A remark on this clone: A read error may account for a junction end that differs from germline. The rearrangement joins TRBV7-6 to TRBJ2-7, with 10 nucleotides matching TRBD1. This CDR3 has 15 residues. Germline lookup yields CDR1 SGHVS and CDR2 FNYEAQ. The CDR3 region is CASGLAGQGLYEQYF. CDR3 in DNA: TGTGCCAGCGGCTTAGCGGGACAGGGGCTCTACGAGCAGTACTTC.

The chain joins TRBV30 to TRBJ1-1; 8 bases map to TRBD1. The germline V gene has CDR1 GTSNPN and CDR2 SVGIG (reference sequence). The CDR3 length is 15 residues. V dropped 8 bases and J dropped 3; count of bases not matched to a gene: 14. CDR3 DNA sequence: TGTGCCAGCAGCGGGAGGACAGGGAAGGACACTGAAGCTTTCTTT. This codes for CASSGRTGKDTEAFF.